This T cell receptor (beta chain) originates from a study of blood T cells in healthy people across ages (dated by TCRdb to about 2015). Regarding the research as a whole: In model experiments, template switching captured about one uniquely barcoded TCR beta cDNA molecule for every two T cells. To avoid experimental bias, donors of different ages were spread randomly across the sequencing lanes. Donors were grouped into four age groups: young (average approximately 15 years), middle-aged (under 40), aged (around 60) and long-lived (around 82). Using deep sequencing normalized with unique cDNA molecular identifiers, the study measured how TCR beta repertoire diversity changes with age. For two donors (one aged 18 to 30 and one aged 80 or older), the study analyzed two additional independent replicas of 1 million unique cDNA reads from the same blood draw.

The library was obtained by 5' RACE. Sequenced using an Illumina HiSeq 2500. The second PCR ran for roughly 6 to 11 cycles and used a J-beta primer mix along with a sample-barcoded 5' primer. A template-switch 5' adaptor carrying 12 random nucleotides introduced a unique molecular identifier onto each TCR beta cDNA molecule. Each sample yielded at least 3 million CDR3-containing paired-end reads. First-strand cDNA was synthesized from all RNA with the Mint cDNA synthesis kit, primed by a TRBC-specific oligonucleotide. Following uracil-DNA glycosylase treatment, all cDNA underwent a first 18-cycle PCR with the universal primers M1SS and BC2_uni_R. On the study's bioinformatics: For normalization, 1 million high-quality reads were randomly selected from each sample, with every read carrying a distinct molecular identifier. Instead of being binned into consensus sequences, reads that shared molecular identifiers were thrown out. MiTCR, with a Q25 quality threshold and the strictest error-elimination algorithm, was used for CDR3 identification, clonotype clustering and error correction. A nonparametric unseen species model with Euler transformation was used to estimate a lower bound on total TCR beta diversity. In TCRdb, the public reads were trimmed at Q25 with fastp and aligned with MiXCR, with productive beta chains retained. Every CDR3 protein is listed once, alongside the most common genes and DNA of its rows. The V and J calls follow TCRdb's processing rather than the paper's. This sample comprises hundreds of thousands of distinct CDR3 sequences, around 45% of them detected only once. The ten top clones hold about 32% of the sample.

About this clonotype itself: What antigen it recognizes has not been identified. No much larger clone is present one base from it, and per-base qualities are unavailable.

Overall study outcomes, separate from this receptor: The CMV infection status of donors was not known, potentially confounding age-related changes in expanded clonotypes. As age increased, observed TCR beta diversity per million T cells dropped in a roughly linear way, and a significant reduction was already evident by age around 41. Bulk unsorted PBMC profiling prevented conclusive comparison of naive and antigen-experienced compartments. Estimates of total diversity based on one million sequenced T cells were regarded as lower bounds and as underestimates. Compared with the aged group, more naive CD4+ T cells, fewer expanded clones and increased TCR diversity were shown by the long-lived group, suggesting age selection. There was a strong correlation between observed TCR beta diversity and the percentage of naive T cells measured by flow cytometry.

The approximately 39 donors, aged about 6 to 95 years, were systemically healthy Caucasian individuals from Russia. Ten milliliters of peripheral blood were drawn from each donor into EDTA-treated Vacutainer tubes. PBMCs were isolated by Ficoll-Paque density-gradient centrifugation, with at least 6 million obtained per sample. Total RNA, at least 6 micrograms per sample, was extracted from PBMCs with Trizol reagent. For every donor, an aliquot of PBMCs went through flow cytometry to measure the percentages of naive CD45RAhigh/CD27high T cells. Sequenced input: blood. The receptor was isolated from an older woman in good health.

The CDR3 protein is CAGRYYLAGDSDTQYF. The nucleotide sequence reads TGTGCCGGCAGGTACTATTTAGCGGGAGACTCAGATACGCAGTATTTT. Recombination linked TRBV30 to TRBJ2-3; the central 9 bases match TRBD2. From the cysteine through the phenylalanine, the CDR3 covers 16 amino acids. The read is trimmed to its CDR3 DNA, 48 bases read in frame from base 1. The V end gives up 8 bases and the J end 4 bases, leaving 16 bases in the junction not matched to a gene. Per the germline V gene (reference sequence), GTSNPN is the CDR1 and SVGIG is the CDR2.